The 24 T cell receptor beta chains given below trace back to one sample, sequenced in a study of early T cells in non-severe SARS-CoV-2 infection. MiXCR was run by TCRdb on the 5' RACE reads, yielding one entry per CDR3 protein. The sample records 45,000 to 70,000 distinct CDR3 sequences, roughly 6.2% being singletons. The source material was whole blood. These TCRs come from an adult who was a healthcare worker with PCR-confirmed SARS-CoV-2 infection or an uninfected control (not recorded which).

This clonotype was counted a few times. The chain is built from TRBV12-3 or TRBV12-4 and TRBJ1-3; a possible D gene is TRBD1 (6 bases). The CDR3 is 15 amino acids. V lost 3 bases and J 0 bases, leaving 9 bases between the germline ends. DNA for the CDR3: TGTGCCAGCAGTTTGGGGGGCTTCTCTGGAAACACCATATATTTT. This gives the protein CASSLGGFSGNTIYF.

This clonotype came up many times. The chain recombines TRBV7-6 with TRBJ2-3; 11 bases are a match to TRBD2. The germline gives CDR1 SGHVS, CDR2 FNYEAQ. CDR3 length: 16 residues. With 1 base clipped from V and 2 bases from J, the junction kept 2 bases outside the gene matches. The CDR3 DNA reads TGTGCCAGCAGCTTAGTTAGCGGGGGGGCCACAGATACGCAGTATTTT. The encoded protein is CASSLVSGGATDTQYF.

This clonotype occurred many times. The CDR3 DNA follows: TGTGCCAGCAGCCGGAGGGCCGATCAGCCCCAGCATTTT. Amino acids: CASSRRADQPQHF. The rearrangement uses TRBV5-5 and TRBJ1-5, with no clear D. Trimming took off 4 bases at V and 5 bases at J, with 10 bases between the two ends. CDR1 and CDR2 (germline): SGHKS, YYEKEE (reference sequence). CDR3 size: 13 residues.

The chain couples TRBV9 to TRBJ2-7; D possibly corresponds to TRBD2 (5 bases). Germline V lookup: CDR1 SGDLS, CDR2 YYNGEE. V was shortened by 3 bases and J by 0 bases, with 10 bases between the two germline ends. The CDR3 loop spans 14 amino acids. CDR3 amino acids: CASSGTGSSYEQYF. CDR3 sequence (DNA): TGTGCCAGCAGCGGGACTGGGAGCTCCTACGAGCAGTACTTC.

This clonotype was observed a handful of times. This chain connects TRBV6-6 to TRBJ2-5; 9 bases fit TRBD1. Germline CDR1 and CDR2: MNHNY and SVGAGI (reference sequence). The V and J ends lost 0 bases and 2 bases, in that order; junction bases with no gene match: 13. The CDR3 length is 19 residues. This CDR3 reads CASSYSGGQGQGPQETQYF. The CDR3 nucleotides read TGTGCCAGCAGTTACTCCGGCGGTCAGGGACAGGGACCGCAAGAGACCCAGTACTTC.

This chain uses TRBV11-2 with TRBJ2-3, with D possibly TRBD1 on 6 matching bases. V dropped 1 base and J dropped 0 bases, with 14 bases sitting between them. The CDR3 sequence is 17 residues long. The germline CDR1 and CDR2 sequences are SGHAT and FQNNGV. The CDR3 DNA sequence: TGTGCCAGCAGCTTAGGTTCAGGGGCGCGGAGCACAGATACGCAGTATTTT. This sequence encodes CASSLGSGARSTDTQYF.

The CDR3 region has the DNA TGCGCCAGCAGCTTGGATATACAGGGGCGCGGGAATGAGCAGTTCTTC. Its translation is CASSLDIQGRGNEQFF. The V gene is TRBV5-1, the J gene TRBJ2-1; 7 bases fit TRBD1. With 0 bases clipped from V and 7 bases from J, the junction kept 10 bases outside the gene matches. CDR3 length: 16 amino acids. Germline CDR1 reads SGHRS; CDR2 reads YFSETQ.

The table lists this clonotype with many counts. The chain joins TRBV20-1 to TRBJ2-1, with unresolved D. V was cut by 2 bases and J by 10 bases, with 9 bases left in between. CDR3 length: 11 residues. CDR1 DFQATT and CDR2 SNEGSKA come from the germline V gene (reference sequence). The CDR3 loop is CSARMGPEQFF. The CDR3 DNA follows: TGCAGTGCTAGAATGGGCCCAGAGCAGTTCTTC.

This sequence joins TRBV25-1 and TRBJ2-5; D unclear. Germline V gene sequence: CDR1 MGHDK, CDR2 SYGVNS. This CDR3 is built from 13 residues. V lost 4 bases and J lost 4, with 10 bases in between. As DNA, the CDR3 is TGTGCCAGCAGTGGACCAGAGGTAGAGACCCAGTACTTC. Translating gives CASSGPEVETQYF.

This clonotype was detected many times. The chain links TRBV28 to TRBJ1-2, with 9 nucleotides matching TRBD1. The CDR3 is 11 residues long. Per the germline V gene, CDR1 is MDHEN and CDR2 is SYDVKM. With 6 bases clipped from V and 8 bases from J, the junction kept 1 base outside the gene matches. The CDR3 region is CASRGTGGYTF. In DNA, the CDR3 is TGTGCCAGCAGGGGGACAGGGGGCTACACCTTC.

This clonotype was observed at least ten times. This chain joins TRBV6-2 or TRBV6-3 and TRBJ2-1, with 12 bases identical to TRBD2. This CDR3 has 16 residues. The V and J ends lost 6 bases and 7 bases, in that order; junction bases with no gene match: 10. CDR1 and CDR2 from the germline V gene are MNHEY and SVGEGT. The CDR3 protein is CASSHLLAGGRNEQFF. Written as DNA, the CDR3 is TGTGCCAGCAGCCACCTACTAGCGGGGGGCAGAAATGAGCAGTTCTTC.

This clonotype was recorded at least ten times. This chain links TRBV12-3 or TRBV12-4 with TRBJ2-2; perhaps TRBD2 as D (7 bases). The V and J ends lost 5 bases and 2 bases respectively, with 15 bases between them. This CDR3 has 16 residues. This CDR3 is CASSAAGAINTGELFF. For the CDR3, the DNA is TGTGCCAGCAGTGCTGCGGGGGCCATAAACACCGGGGAGCTGTTTTTT.

This clonotype was observed at least ten times. V gene TRBV30 combines with J gene TRBJ1-5, with 10 bases that match TRBD1. V gave up 3 bases and J gave up 7 bases; unmatched junction bases: 3. The CDR3 consists of 13 residues. Germline CDR1 GTSNPN, CDR2 SVGIG (reference sequence). DNA of the CDR3: TGTGCCTGGAGAGGACAGGGGGAACAGCCCCAGCATTTT. As protein: CAWRGQGEQPQHF.

This clonotype occurred a few times. The chain employs TRBV20-1 and TRBJ2-3; no reliable D call. V was cut by 3 bases and J by 5 bases, with 15 bases left in between. The CDR3 sequence is 14 residues long. CDR1 DFQATT and CDR2 SNEGSKA come from the germline V gene (reference sequence). Written as DNA, the CDR3 is TGCAGTGCTAGCACCCCCCGTCGAGGAGATACGCAGTATTTT. Translated, it gives CSASTPRRGDTQYF.

This clonotype was observed a few times. J is TRBJ2-1 and V is TRBV15, with a tentative D call TRBD1 (6 bases). The CDR3 covers 14 residues. In germline, CDR1 is LNHNV, CDR2 YYDKDF (reference sequence). V dropped 0 bases and J dropped 7 bases, with 10 bases sitting between them. CDR3 coding DNA: TGTGCCACCAGCAGAGATCAGGGGCCGAATGAGCAGTTCTTC. This gives the protein CATSRDQGPNEQFF.

At least ten counts were recorded for this clonotype. This chain uses TRBV27 with TRBJ2-1, with 8 bases that match TRBD2. CDR3 length equals 15 residues. V was pared by 3 bases and J by 4 bases, with 5 bases of the junction left unmatched. CDR1 and CDR2 from the germline V gene are MNHEY and SMNVEV (reference sequence). CDR3 in DNA: TGTGCCAGCAGTTTCGAGCGGGGGCAATACAATGAGCAGTTCTTC. Translated, it gives CASSFERGQYNEQFF.

The chain uses TRBV10-3 and TRBJ2-1; 9 nucleotides agree with TRBD2. Germline CDR1 ENHRY, CDR2 SYGVKD. The CDR3 is 16 amino acids. The V segment lost 4 bases and the J segment 5 bases; nucleotides outside the gene matches: 9. The CDR3 loop is CAISASVAGGDNEQFF. The DNA of the CDR3 is TGTGCCATCAGTGCCTCCGTGGCGGGGGGGGACAATGAGCAGTTCTTC.

The CDR3: CASSYLFSGGQETQYF. CDR3 nucleotides: TGTGCCAGCAGTTACTTGTTCAGCGGGGGGCAAGAGACCCAGTACTTC. The chain links TRBV6-5 to TRBJ2-5; TRBD2 matches 9 bases. CDR1 and CDR2 (germline): MNHEY, SVGAGI. The CDR3 spans 16 residues. Trimming cost V 1 base and J 2 bases; bases outside gene matches: 5.

V is TRBV12-3 or TRBV12-4 and J is TRBJ2-2, with TRBD2 matching over 9 bases. The ends lost 4 bases at V and 3 bases at J; junction bases unmatched: 18. The CDR3 runs 20 residues. CDR3 in DNA: TGTGCCAGCAGTTCCCTCTCCCGCGGGGGGGTTATCGCGGACACCGGGGAGCTGTTTTTT. Amino acid sequence: CASSSLSRGGVIADTGELFF.

The chain carries TRBV6-5 and TRBJ2-3; weak D call: TRBD1 (5 bases). The CDR3 length is 12 residues. Germline loops: CDR1 MNHEY, CDR2 SVGAGI. Trimming stripped 5 bases from V and 6 bases from J, with 9 bases between. The CDR3 is CASSRQSDTQYF. In DNA, the CDR3 is TGTGCCAGCAGTCGACAGTCTGATACGCAGTATTTT.

The rearrangement uses TRBV11-2 and TRBJ2-7, with D perhaps being TRBD1 or TRBD2 (5 bases each). Per the germline V gene, CDR1 is SGHAT and CDR2 is FQNNGV. The CDR3 covers 15 residues. V was clipped by 3 bases and J by 2 bases, with 14 bases between them. CDR3 DNA: TGTGCCAGCAGCTTCGTCAGGGACCCTCCCTACGAGCAGTACTTC. Its translation is CASSFVRDPPYEQYF.

The gene calls are TRBV11-2 and TRBJ2-7, with 7 bases identical to TRBD1. V lost 3 bases and J lost 5; bases outside the gene matches: 10. The CDR3 runs to 15 residues. Germline CDR1 is SGHAT and CDR2 is FQNNGV. CDR3 sequence (DNA): TGTGCCAGCAGCTTCTCCGTGACAGGGCCCCACGAGCAGTACTTC. Translation gives CASSFSVTGPHEQYF.

This clonotype was detected ten times or more. The chain links TRBV4-3 to TRBJ2-3; TRBD1 is a possible D gene (6 bases). The V gene lost 0 bases and the J gene lost 12 bases, with 16 bases spanning the gap. Germline values: CDR1 LGHNA, CDR2 YSLEER. CDR3 length: 14 amino acids. The CDR3 loop reads CASSQDPRGILQYF. CDR3 in DNA: TGCGCCAGCAGCCAAGATCCGAGGGGGATTCTACAGTATTTT.

This clonotype showed up just a few times. The genes are TRBV5-1 and TRBJ2-2; possibly TRBD2 for D (5 bases). CDR1 is SGHRS, CDR2 YFSETQ, per germline. The V end lost 5 bases, the J end lost 4 bases, and 9 bases lay between the germline ends. The CDR3 has 13 residues. CDR3 in DNA: TGCGCCAGCAGTCGGGCGGGCACCGGGGAGCTGTTTTTT. Residues: CASSRAGTGELFF.